The text below deals with one T cell receptor (beta chain). Its antigen is still unknown. Other DNA sequences from this sample encode an identical CDR3 as well. Here immunoSEQ multiplex PCR was the method, and the copy in TCRdb shows in-frame clones only, minus some. The profile covers approximately 60,000 clones, with approximately 89% appearing a single time and roughly an eighth taken by the ten largest. The sample belongs to a study of OX40 agonist ivuxolimab in advanced cancers. Whole-study results and caveats: Relative to CD4+ cells, CD8+ T cells on average had more expanded clones. By week 6 at 0.1 to 3.0 mg/kg, blood CD4+ and CD8+ T cells had expanded clonally.

Systemic immunosuppression or autoimmune disease history was grounds to exclude patients. The CDR3 extends over 15 amino acids. Germline CDR1 SEHNR, CDR2 FQNEAQ (reference sequence). V lost 2 bases and J lost 5; bases outside the gene matches: 8. The specimen was CD4+ or CD8+ T cells sorted from blood, collected in a trial of the OX40 agonist ivuxolimab. The V call is TRBV7-9, the J call TRBJ2-5, with 7 bases that match TRBD2. This TCR was sampled from an adult with an advanced solid tumor such as melanoma, head and neck, liver or kidney cancer. CDR3 sequence reads: CASSLREGREETQYF. The CDR3 DNA sequence: TGTGCCAGCAGCTTAAGGGAGGGCCGAGAGGAGACCCAGTACTTC.